These 18 T cell receptor beta chains were all obtained from the same sample, sequenced in a study of identical twins. TCRdb analysed the 5' RACE reads with MiXCR anew, one entry per CDR3 protein. Altogether 450,000 or so distinct CDR3 sequences are present, around 20% being singletons, with the ten largest covering roughly 12%. Sequenced input: naive T cells sorted from blood. The source of these receptors is a man aged 50 or older in good health.

The sample holds a few counts of this clonotype. The chain joins TRBV9 to TRBJ1-5, with unresolved D. Per the germline V gene, CDR1 is SGDLS and CDR2 is YYNGEE. The germline V and J ends were trimmed by 0 bases and 4 bases, with 11 bases remaining between them. The CDR3 has 15 amino acids. The DNA of the CDR3 is TGTGCCAGCAGCGTAGGAGGCCCGATAAATCAGCCCCAGCATTTT. It codes for CASSVGGPINQPQHF.

V is TRBV20-1 and J is TRBJ2-1, with 12 bases that match TRBD2. CDR1 DFQATT and CDR2 SNEGSKA come from the germline V gene (reference sequence). V gave up 1 base and J gave up 4 bases; unmatched junction bases: 5. This CDR3 contains 16 residues. The CDR3 sequence: CSARGLAGVSYNEQFF. The CDR3 DNA reads TGCAGTGCTAGAGGACTAGCGGGAGTTTCATACAATGAGCAGTTCTTC.

This clonotype has ten or more counts. The chain joins TRBV15 to TRBJ2-1; 10 bases match TRBD2. CDR3 size: 19 residues. Germline lookup yields CDR1 LNHNV and CDR2 YYDKDF (reference sequence). With 1 base clipped from V and 0 bases from J, the junction kept 9 bases outside the gene matches. The CDR3 protein is CATSRGSLAGAPSYNEQFF. The CDR3 DNA reads as TGTGCCACCAGCAGAGGATCGCTAGCGGGGGCCCCCTCCTACAATGAGCAGTTCTTC. Full variable domain (missing parts from reference TRBV15 and TRBJ2-1): DAMVIQNPRYQVTQFGKPVTLSCSQTLNHNVMYWYQQKSSQAPKLLFHYYDKDFNNEADTPDNFQSRRPNTSFCFLDIRSPGLGDTAMYLCATSRGSLAGAPSYNEQFFGPGTRLTVL.

This chain joins TRBV18 and TRBJ2-7; a possible D gene is TRBD2 (7 bases). Germline CDR1 and CDR2: KGHSH and LQKENI. This CDR3 comprises 14 residues. V lost 8 bases, J lost 3 bases, and 17 bases lay in between. Written as DNA, the CDR3 is TGTGCCAGCAAACGAGAGGGGGGGGACTACGAGCAGTACTTC. Its translation: CASKREGGDYEQYF.

The chain couples TRBV5-1 to TRBJ1-1; D is undetermined. The CDR3 has 13 amino acids. V was clipped by 4 bases and J by 1 base, with 8 bases between them. The germline CDR1 and CDR2 sequences are SGHRS and YFSETQ. The CDR3 region has the DNA TGCGCCAGCAGCCATGACACGAACACTGAAGCTTTCTTT. Translation: CASSHDTNTEAFF.

This clonotype has ten or more counts. The chain recombines TRBV15 with TRBJ2-7; D may be TRBD1 (5 bases). Trimming removed 0 bases from V and 1 base from J, with 16 bases in between. Germline V gives CDR1 LNHNV, CDR2 YYDKDF (reference sequence). The CDR3 is made up of 17 amino acids. CDR3 loop: CATSRDFPQGPSYEQYF. As DNA, the CDR3 is TGTGCCACCAGCAGAGATTTTCCCCAGGGCCCTTCCTACGAGCAGTACTTC.

This clonotype was observed at least ten times. J is TRBJ2-7 and V is TRBV2; TRBD1 is a possible D gene (5 bases). The CDR3 is 12 residues long. V shed 5 bases and J shed 5 bases, with 10 bases lying between them. Germline V gene data show CDR1 as SNHLY and CDR2 as FYNNEI. The CDR3 DNA reads TGTGCCAGCAGTACTCAGGGTCACGAGCAGTACTTC. This codes for CASSTQGHEQYF.

This clonotype was seen a handful of times. This chain links TRBV12-3 or TRBV12-4 with TRBJ2-1, with D unclear. Deletions cut 5 bases from V and 7 bases from J, with 15 bases between. The CDR3 has 14 amino acids. CDR3 loop: CASSRTPETNEQFF. The CDR3 coding sequence is TGTGCCAGCAGTCGGACCCCAGAGACAAATGAGCAGTTCTTC.

The gene calls are TRBV14 and TRBJ2-3; TRBD2 agrees at 7 bases. Germline V lookup: CDR1 SGHDN, CDR2 FVKESK. CDR3 length equals 16 residues. With 0 bases clipped from V and 5 bases from J, the junction kept 8 bases outside the gene matches. The CDR3 region has the DNA TGTGCCAGCAGCCAAGATCTCAAGCGGGAACTAGATACGCAGTATTTT. Amino acids: CASSQDLKRELDTQYF.

This rearrangement joins TRBV6-5 to TRBJ1-1; D is unclear. Deletions cut 0 bases from V and 1 base from J, with 9 bases between. The CDR3 is 15 residues long. Germline CDR1 is MNHEY and CDR2 is SVGAGI. CDR3 region: CASSYSRLSNTEAFF. The CDR3 region has the DNA TGTGCCAGCAGTTACTCCAGGTTGTCGAACACTGAAGCTTTCTTT.

This clonotype was counted only a few times. This chain uses TRBV12-3 or TRBV12-4 with TRBJ2-3; 14 bases map to TRBD2. This CDR3 is built from 17 residues. Trimming at V came to 4 bases and at J to 0 bases, leaving 3 bases not matched to a gene. In nucleotides, the CDR3 is TGTGCCAGCAGTTCGACTAGCGGGGGGGCTAGCACAGATACGCAGTATTTT. The encoded protein is CASSSTSGGASTDTQYF.

This chain uses TRBV5-1 with TRBJ1-1; D is unresolved. The CDR3 runs to 16 residues. The V gene's germline CDR1 is SGHRS and CDR2 YFSETQ. Trimming cost V 0 bases and J 1 base, with 13 bases left between them. CDR3 nucleotides: TGCGCCAGCAGCTTGGTAAGTCAGCTGCCGAACACTGAAGCTTTCTTT. Translated: CASSLVSQLPNTEAFF.

This clonotype has only a few counts. The rearrangement uses TRBV7-2 and TRBJ1-4, with D tentatively TRBD1 (5 bases). In germline, CDR1 is SGHTA, CDR2 FQGNSA. The CDR3 runs 15 residues. V was pared by 1 base and J by 5 bases, with 11 bases between. The CDR3 nucleotides read TGTGCCAGCAGCTTAGATGGGGGTCCGAATGAAAAACTGTTTTTT. Encoded protein: CASSLDGGPNEKLFF.

This clonotype has ten or more counts. The rearrangement links TRBV11-2 to TRBJ2-7; D is possibly TRBD1 or TRBD2 (5 bases each). V shed 3 bases and J shed 5 bases, with 20 bases lying between them. CDR3 length: 16 residues. The germline V gene encodes CDR1 SGHAT and CDR2 FQNNGV. CDR3 loop: CASSLGSGTVSDEQYF. The CDR3 coding sequence is TGTGCCAGCAGCTTGGGGTCGGGGACGGTCTCGGACGAGCAGTACTTC.

In this sample, this clonotype turned up a few times. The V gene is TRBV20-1, the J gene TRBJ2-1, with TRBD2 matching 7 bases. Trimming took 2 bases from V and 7 from J; bases not matched to a gene: 5. This CDR3 has 13 amino acids. Per germline, CDR1 DFQATT and CDR2 SNEGSKA (reference sequence). CDR3: CSARLAAGNEQFF. The DNA of the CDR3 is TGCAGTGCTAGACTAGCGGCTGGGAATGAGCAGTTCTTC.

The sample holds one count of this clonotype. The chain uses TRBV4-2 and TRBJ2-5; D unresolved. Trimming took 3 bases from V and 0 from J, leaving 11 bases between them. Germline V gene data show CDR1 as LGHNA and CDR2 as YNFKEQ. The CDR3 contains 15 residues. The DNA of the CDR3 is TGTGCCAGCAGCCACTCACTGAAGTACCAAGAGACCCAGTACTTC. This encodes CASSHSLKYQETQYF.

The CDR3 reads CAISELLEPQYF. The CDR3 nucleotides read TGTGCCATCAGTGAGTTACTAGAACCGCAGTATTTT. The chain uses TRBV10-3 and TRBJ2-3; the D gene is possibly TRBD2 (5 bases). V was shortened by 1 base and J by 10 bases, with 9 bases between the two germline ends. The V gene's germline CDR1 is ENHRY and CDR2 SYGVKD. This CDR3 is built from 12 residues.

The CDR3 coding sequence is TGTGCCACCCGTCGTGGATCCACCGGGGAGCTGTTTTTT. It yields the protein CATRRGSTGELFF. J is TRBJ2-2 and V is TRBV24-1, with unresolved D. Germline CDR1 KGHDR, CDR2 SFDVKD. V was trimmed by 9 bases and J by 4 bases, leaving 11 bases between them. CDR3 length: 13 amino acids.